This TCR beta chain was captured by sequencing in a study of OX40 agonist ivuxolimab in advanced cancers. The method was immunoSEQ multiplex PCR; TCRdb's version includes in-frame clones alone and lacks a portion of them. The data show just under 20,000 clones, 82% seen once. Trimming removed 5 bases at V and 4 bases at J, with 11 bases between. CDR3 size: 13 residues. The V gene's germline CDR1 is SGHTA and CDR2 FQGNSA. The sample consisted of CD4+ or CD8+ T cells sorted from blood, taken in a trial of the OX40 agonist ivuxolimab. This chain uses TRBV7-2 with TRBJ1-2, with unresolved D. The TCR sequence derives from an adult with an advanced solid tumor such as melanoma, head and neck, liver or kidney cancer. The CDR3, as DNA: TGTGCCAGCAGCGTAGGACGGGCCTATGGCTACACCTTC. Translating it yields CASSVGRAYGYTF.